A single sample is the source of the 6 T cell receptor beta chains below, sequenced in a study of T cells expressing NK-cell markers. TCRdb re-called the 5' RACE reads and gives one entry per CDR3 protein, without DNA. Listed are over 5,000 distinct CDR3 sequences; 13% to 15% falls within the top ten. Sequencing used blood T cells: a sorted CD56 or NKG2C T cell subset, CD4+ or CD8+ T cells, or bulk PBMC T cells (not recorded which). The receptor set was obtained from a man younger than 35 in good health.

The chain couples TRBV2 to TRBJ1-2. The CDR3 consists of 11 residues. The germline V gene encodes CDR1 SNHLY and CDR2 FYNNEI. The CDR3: CASSVDNGYTF.

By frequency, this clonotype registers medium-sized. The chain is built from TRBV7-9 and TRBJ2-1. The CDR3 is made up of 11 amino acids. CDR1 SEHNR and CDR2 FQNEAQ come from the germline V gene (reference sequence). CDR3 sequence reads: CASSSGFEQFF.

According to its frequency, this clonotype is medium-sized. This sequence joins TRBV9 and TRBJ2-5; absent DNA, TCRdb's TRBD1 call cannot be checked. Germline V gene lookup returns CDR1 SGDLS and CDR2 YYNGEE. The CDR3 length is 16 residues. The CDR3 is CASSSRTGTGDETQYF. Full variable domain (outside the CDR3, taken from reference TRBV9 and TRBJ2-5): DSGVTQTPKHLITATGQRVTLRCSPRSGDLSVYWYQQSLDQGLQFLIQYYNGEERAKGNILERFSAQQFPDLHSELNLSSLELGDSALYFCASSSRTGTGDETQYFGPGTRLLVL.

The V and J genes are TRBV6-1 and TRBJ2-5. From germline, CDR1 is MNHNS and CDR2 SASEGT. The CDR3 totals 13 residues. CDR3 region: CASSEPGRETQYF.

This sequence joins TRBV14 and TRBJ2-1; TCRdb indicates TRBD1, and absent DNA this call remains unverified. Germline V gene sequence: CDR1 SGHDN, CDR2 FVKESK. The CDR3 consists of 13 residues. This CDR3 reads CASSPGRRNEQFF.

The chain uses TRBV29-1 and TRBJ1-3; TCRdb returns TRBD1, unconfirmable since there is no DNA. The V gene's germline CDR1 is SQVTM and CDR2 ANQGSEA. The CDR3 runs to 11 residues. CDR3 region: CSVDGGDTIYF.